Below, 6 T cell receptor beta chains from the same sample are listed, as sequenced in a study of T cells expressing NK-cell markers. TCRdb re-called the 5' RACE reads and catalogs CDR3 proteins one per entry, DNA excluded. Its listing shows about 390,000 distinct CDR3 sequences. Specimen: blood T cells: a sorted CD56 or NKG2C T cell subset, CD4+ or CD8+ T cells, or bulk PBMC T cells (not recorded which). These receptors were collected from a woman aged 45-60 years in good health.

The gene calls are TRBV9 and TRBJ2-1. CDR3 length: 14 amino acids. Germline CDR1 SGDLS, CDR2 YYNGEE. The CDR3 spells CASSVDRMRNEQFF.

This chain connects TRBV15 to TRBJ1-5; checking the TCRdb D call of TRBD1 is not possible without DNA. Germline CDR1 is LNHNV and CDR2 is YYDKDF (reference sequence). The CDR3 is made up of 16 amino acids. CDR3: CATSREIRQGDQPQHF.

The chain links TRBV12-3 or TRBV12-4 to TRBJ2-2. The CDR3 contains 15 residues. The CDR3 sequence is CASTLAPANTGELFF.

V gene TRBV7-2 combines with J gene TRBJ2-1. CDR1 and CDR2 (germline): SGHTA, FQGNSA. The CDR3 sequence is 16 residues long. CDR3 loop: CASSLVDFPSYNEQFF.

This chain uses TRBV4-1 with TRBJ2-3; TCRdb's D call, TRBD2, is unchecked because there is no DNA. The CDR3 extends over 17 amino acids. Germline CDR1 is MGHRA and CDR2 is YSYEKL. The CDR3 loop is CASSQRTLAGGADTQYF.

The gene calls are TRBV5-1 and TRBJ2-2. CDR3 length: 13 residues. From germline, CDR1 is SGHRS and CDR2 YFSETQ. This chain's CDR3 is CASSFDLPGELFF.